The 14 T cell receptor beta chains presented below share a single source sample, sequenced in a study of shared T cell receptors in the human thymus. The data were produced by immunoSEQ multiplex PCR, yet TCRdb's version contains in-frame clones alone and is incomplete. The sample records 700,000 to 750,000 clones, approximately 85% being singletons. This sample also belongs to another study, concerning human thymus T cells.

What was sequenced was thymocytes. The receptors here all came from a girl less than two years old with a congenital heart defect.

The chain carries TRBV9 and TRBJ1-2; D perhaps matches TRBD1 (5 bases). There are 21 residues in the CDR3. The germline V gene has CDR1 SGDLS and CDR2 YYNGEE. V gave up 3 bases and J gave up 1 base, with 31 bases separating them. This CDR3 reads CASSGAPCSGGPRGHNYGYTF. The CDR3 DNA is TGTGCCAGCAGCGGAGCTCCATGTTCGGGAGGACCGCGGGGCCATAACTATGGCTACACCTTC.

The rearrangement links TRBV4-3 to TRBJ1-6, with 8 bases aligning to TRBD1. There are 16 residues in the CDR3. The germline V gene encodes CDR1 LGHNA and CDR2 YSLEER. Trimming removed 0 bases from V and 13 bases from J; junction bases left unmatched: 11. CDR3 amino acids: CASSQDRDRPTYPLHF. DNA for the CDR3: TGCGCCAGCAGCCAAGACCGGGACAGGCCTACGTATCCCCTCCACTTT.

This clone appeared once. The rearrangement joins TRBV6-1 to TRBJ1-6; 7 positions match TRBD1. V lost 4 bases and J lost 7; bases outside the gene matches: 13. Looked up from germline, CDR1 is MNHNS and CDR2 is SASEGT. The CDR3 extends over 17 amino acids. CDR3 bases: TGTGCCAGCAGTGCGGGACAGACTTTCCTCATCAATTCACCCCTCCACTTT. Its translation is CASSAGQTFLINSPLHF.

The chain uses TRBV5-1 and TRBJ1-1; 8 positions match TRBD1. V was clipped by 4 bases and J by 5 bases; unmatched bases: 7. The CDR3 contains 14 residues. Germline V CDR1 and CDR2: SGHRS, YFSETQ. The DNA for the CDR3 is TGCGCCAGCAGCATTGGACAGGGTGGGACTGAAGCTTTCTTT. Translation gives CASSIGQGGTEAFF.

This rearrangement joins TRBV6-1 to TRBJ1-1; 8 bases fit TRBD1. V trimming: 6 bases; J trimming: 6 bases; junction bases outside the gene matches: 9. CDR3 length equals 14 residues. Per the germline V gene, CDR1 is MNHNS and CDR2 is SASEGT. The CDR3 reads CASRKGQGNAEAFF. DNA of the CDR3: TGTGCCAGCAGGAAAGGACAGGGAAATGCTGAAGCTTTCTTT.

This rearrangement joins TRBV27 to TRBJ1-4; TRBD1 matches 7 bases. Germline lookup yields CDR1 MNHEY and CDR2 SMNVEV (reference sequence). The CDR3 consists of 13 residues. V shed 6 bases, J shed 7 bases, and the junction held 5 bases outside the gene matches. For the CDR3, the DNA is TGTGCCAGCAGGCCGGACAGGACTGAAAAACTGTTTTTT. Amino acids: CASRPDRTEKLFF. Full variable domain (missing parts from reference TRBV27 and TRBJ1-4): EAQVTQNPRYLITVTGKKLTVTCSQNMNHEYMSWYRQDPGLGLRQIYYSMNVEVTDKGDVPEGYKVSRKEKRNFPLILESPSPNQTSLYFCASRPDRTEKLFFGSGTQLSVL.

This clone has just a few counts. The rearrangement links TRBV28 to TRBJ2-3, with 10 nucleotides matching TRBD2. This CDR3 spans 19 amino acids. Germline CDR1 MDHEN, CDR2 SYDVKM. Trimming cost V 5 bases and J 0 bases; bases outside gene matches: 14. The CDR3 sequence is CASSPKWLAGVYSTDTQYF. The CDR3 nucleotides are TGTGCCAGCAGTCCTAAATGGCTAGCGGGGGTATATAGCACAGATACGCAGTATTTT. Full variable domain (missing parts from reference TRBV28 and TRBJ2-3): DVKVTQSSRYLVKRTGEKVFLECVQDMDHENMFWYRQDPGLGLRLIYFSYDVKMKEKGDIPEGYSVSREKKERFSLILESASTNQTSMYLCASSPKWLAGVYSTDTQYFGPGTRLTVL.

The chain couples TRBV9 to TRBJ1-2; 8 bases are a match to TRBD1. With V trimmed by 3 bases and J by 1 base, 5 bases remained unmatched. CDR1 is SGDLS, CDR2 YYNGEE, per germline. The CDR3 contains 15 residues. DNA for the CDR3: TGTGCCAGCAGCGCCAGGGGGCTACATAACTATGGCTACACCTTC. This gives the protein CASSARGLHNYGYTF.

The chain employs TRBV2 and TRBJ1-2; no clear D gene. Trimming shortened V by 2 bases and J by 4 bases, and 11 bases separated the two germline ends. This CDR3 contains 14 residues. Germline loops: CDR1 SNHLY, CDR2 FYNNEI. Written as DNA, the CDR3 is TGTGCCAGCAGTGAAATTCCGGAGGGCTATGGCTACACCTTC. It yields the protein CASSEIPEGYGYTF.

J is TRBJ1-3 and V is TRBV13, with D perhaps TRBD1 (6 bases). The CDR3 loop spans 14 amino acids. Germline loops: CDR1 PRHDT, CDR2 FYEKMQ (reference sequence). The V gene lost 8 bases and the J gene lost 0 bases, with 11 bases spanning the gap. CDR3 DNA sequence: TGTGCCAGCGGCTACAGGGTCTCTGGAAACACCATATATTTT. This sequence encodes CASGYRVSGNTIYF.

The V and J genes are TRBV27 and TRBJ1-1; TRBD1 is a possible D gene (5 bases). Between the trimmed V and J ends, which lost 6 bases and 0 bases, there was a span of 20 bases. The germline V gene has CDR1 MNHEY and CDR2 SMNVEV (reference sequence). This CDR3 has 17 amino acids. CDR3 protein: CASRQRTPDSMNTEAFF. The CDR3 DNA is TGTGCCAGCAGGCAACGTACCCCCGACAGCATGAACACTGAAGCTTTCTTT.

The chain employs TRBV5-1 and TRBJ1-4; the match to TRBD1 covers 11 bases. Trimming removed 9 bases from V and 8 bases from J; junction bases left unmatched: 15. The CDR3 spans 16 residues. Germline V gene sequence: CDR1 SGHRS, CDR2 YFSETQ. The CDR3 DNA reads as TGCGCCACCACACCGGGACAGGGGGGGGGAGGAGAAAAACTGTTTTTT. The encoded protein is CATTPGQGGGGEKLFF. Full variable domain (rest looked up from reference TRBV5-1 and TRBJ1-4): KAGVTQTPRYLIKTRGQQVTLSCSPISGHRSVSWYQQTPGQGLQFLFEYFSETQRNKGNFPGRFSGRQFSNSRSEMNVSTLELGDSALYLCATTPGQGGGGEKLFFGSGTQLSVL.

The chain is built from TRBV4-3 and TRBJ1-1; 7 bases match TRBD1. There are 17 residues in the CDR3. Germline-derived CDR1 and CDR2 are LGHNA and YSLEER. The trim removed 0 bases at V and 4 bases at J, leaving 11 bases unmatched. The CDR3 DNA sequence: TGCGCCAGCAGCCAAGATAGGGACAGAGAAGCCTTCACTGAAGCTTTCTTT. It specifies CASSQDRDREAFTEAFF.

This chain connects TRBV29-1 to TRBJ1-1; 7 positions agree with TRBD1. The ends lost 8 bases at V and 8 bases at J; junction bases unmatched: 8. Germline values: CDR1 SQVTM, CDR2 ANQGSEA. The CDR3 has 11 amino acids. The CDR3 sequence: CSSKTGNEAFF. For the CDR3, the DNA is TGCAGCTCCAAGACAGGGAACGAAGCTTTCTTT.